A selection of T cell receptor beta chains follows, all from one sample in a study of blood T cell repertoires in COVID-19. Only in-frame clones appear in the TCRdb table, and some are missing; sequencing was by immunoSEQ multiplex PCR. Among tens of thousands of clones listed, about 79% were seen once. The sequenced sample consisted of peripheral blood. Every receptor here comes from a woman in her forties or fifties with acute or convalescent COVID-19. The CDR3 runs from the conserved cysteine through the conserved F or W. The order of the fields is V gene, J gene, D gene, clone size, CDR3 DNA, CDR3 protein. The D gene is left open where the match is weak. The size of a clone is reported for some rows only, either as once, few or many, or as a class for expanded clones.

>TRBV6-2/TRBV6-3|TRBJ1-5|-|-
TGTGCCAGCAGTTCGCCCCCTCCTCGACAGGACAATCAGCCCCAGCATTTT
CASSSPPPRQDNQPQHF
>TRBV4-1|TRBJ2-2|-|-
TGCGCCAGCAGCCAATCGCGGGCAGACCTCGCGAACACCGGGGAGCTGTTTTTT
CASSQSRADLANTGELFF
>TRBV5-4|TRBJ2-1|TRBD2|-
TGTGCCAGCAGCTCCTCGGGACTAGCGGGGAACAATGAGCAGTTCTTC
CASSSSGLAGNNEQFF
>TRBV5-8|TRBJ2-1|TRBD2|-
TGTGCCAGCAGCTTCCGTCGGGGGACTATGGACAATGAGCAGTTCTTC
CASSFRRGTMDNEQFF
>TRBV4-3|TRBJ2-2|TRBD2|-
TGCGCCAGCAGCCAAGCTACTCTAGCGGGAGGATATACCGGGGAGCTGTTTTTT
CASSQATLAGGYTGELFF
>TRBV5-4|TRBJ2-6|-|-
TGTGCCAGCAGCCTAGGACAAACTGGGGCCAACGTCCTGACTTTC
CASSLGQTGANVLTF
>TRBV18|TRBJ2-7|TRBD2|-
TGTGCCAGCTCACCACCGCTCTCGAGGGCCACTCTAGCGGGAGACTACGAGCAGTACTTC
CASSPPLSRATLAGDYEQYF
>TRBV29-1|TRBJ2-1|-|once
TGCAGCGTTGTTCTTAACTCCTACAATGAGCAGTTCTTC
CSVVLNSYNEQFF
>TRBV11-2|TRBJ2-2|-|-
TGTGCCAGCAGCTTAATCGGGGGGCCCACCGGGGAGCTGTTTTTT
CASSLIGGPTGELFF
>TRBV2|TRBJ1-1|-|-
TGTGCCAGCAGTGAATCCCAGGGGTGGTCTGAAGCTTTCTTT
CASSESQGWSEAFF
>TRBV6-2/TRBV6-3|TRBJ2-7|-|once
TGTGCCAGCAGTTACTCGCCGGGGTCCTACGAGCAGTACTTC
CASSYSPGSYEQYF
>TRBV28|TRBJ1-3|TRBD1|-
TGTGCCACCCTATACAGGGGAGGAGGAAACACCATATATTTT
CATLYRGGGNTIYF
>TRBV6-1|TRBJ2-7|TRBD2|-
TGTGCCAGCAGTGGGCTAGCGGAGAAGGGCTACGACGAGCAGTACTTC
CASSGLAEKGYDEQYF
>TRBV4-3|TRBJ1-2|-|-
TGCGCCAGCAGCCAAGAGACAGGCCGACTCGGCTACACCTTC
CASSQETGRLGYTF
>TRBV5-1|TRBJ1-1|TRBD1|few
TGCGCCAGCAGCTCATCAGGGGGTAATACTGAAGCTTTCTTT
CASSSSGGNTEAFF
>TRBV25-1|TRBJ1-4|TRBD1|-
TGTGCCAGCAGTGAGGGACAGTCATATAATGAAAAACTGTTTTTT
CASSEGQSYNEKLFF
>TRBV7-2|TRBJ2-7|-|-
TGTGCCAGCAGCTATGGGACAACGGGCGAGCAGTACTTC
CASSYGTTGEQYF
>TRBV9|TRBJ2-2|TRBD2|-
TGTGCCAGCAGCCCCTTCTGGGGGGGGAACACCGGGGAGCTGTTTTTT
CASSPFWGGNTGELFF
>TRBV11-3|TRBJ1-4|-|-
TGTGCCAGCAGCTTATCTTCTTTAGTGTGTGAAAAACTGTTTTTT
CASSLSSLVCEKLFF
>TRBV7-9|TRBJ2-7|TRBD1|-
TGTGCCAGCAGCTTAGCGGGACAGGGTCCTTACTACGAGCAGTACTTC
CASSLAGQGPYYEQYF
>TRBV6-2/TRBV6-3|TRBJ1-1|-|-
TGTGCCAGCAGTTACAGGGAGGGGAGGGCGGACACTGAAGCTTTCTTT
CASSYREGRADTEAFF
>TRBV7-2|TRBJ2-3|TRBD2|-
TGTGCCAGCAGCGGGGGACTAGCGGGGGCCTTAGATACGCAGTATTTT
CASSGGLAGALDTQYF
>TRBV7-3|TRBJ1-2|TRBD1|-
TGTGCCAGCAGCCTAAGACAGGGGGTCGGCTACACCTTC
CASSLRQGVGYTF
>TRBV3-1/TRBV3-2|TRBJ1-1|-|-
TGTGCCAGCAGCCAAGTACCAGAGGTTGAAGCTTTCTTT
CASSQVPEVEAFF
>TRBV7-2|TRBJ2-7|-|-
TGTGCCAGCAGCTTGACCCTAGGTTACGAGCAGTACTTC
CASSLTLGYEQYF
>TRBV4-2|TRBJ2-1|TRBD2|-
TGTGCCAGCAGCTTTCGGACTAGCGATTCCTACAATGAGCAGTTCTTC
CASSFRTSDSYNEQFF
>TRBV25-1|TRBJ2-1|TRBD2|-
TGTGCCAGCACCACGGGGGGGCGGGAGGTTGGGTACAATGAGCAGTTCTTC
CASTTGGREVGYNEQFF
>TRBV7-9|TRBJ2-1|-|-
TGTGCCAGCAGCTTAGGGGCTGAGCAGTTCTTC
CASSLGAEQFF
>TRBV10-1|TRBJ1-3|-|-
TGCGCCAGCAGTGAGTCGCCCCAGGGAGGGGGGGCCCGCTCTGGAAACACCATATATTTT
CASSESPQGGGARSGNTIYF
>TRBV5-6|TRBJ1-4|-|-
TGTGCCAGCAGCAACAGGGTTGCAACTAATGAAAAACTGTTTTTT
CASSNRVATNEKLFF
>TRBV7-2|TRBJ2-1|-|-
TGTGCCAGCAGCCCCGCCGAGACTCGGTACAATGAGCAGTTCTTC
CASSPAETRYNEQFF
>TRBV18|TRBJ1-2|-|-
TGTGCCAGCTCACCTGAGGACAGCAGCTATGGCTACACCTTC
CASSPEDSSYGYTF
>TRBV5-1|TRBJ2-7|-|-
TGCGCCAGCAGCCTGGCGGAGGTTGGGTCCTACGAGCAGTACTTC
CASSLAEVGSYEQYF
>TRBV3-1/TRBV3-2|TRBJ2-1|TRBD1|-
TGTGCCAGCAGCTCACCGGGACAGTACAATGAGCAGTTCTTC
CASSSPGQYNEQFF
>TRBV5-1|TRBJ1-1|-|-
TGCGCCAGCAGCTCCGCAGGGGCTAAGAACACTGAAGCTTTCTTT
CASSSAGAKNTEAFF
>TRBV7-3|TRBJ2-3|TRBD2|once
TGTGCCAGCAGCGACAGGTTAGCGGGGGGGCCAGATACGCAGTATTTT
CASSDRLAGGPDTQYF
>TRBV19|TRBJ1-6|-|-
TGTGCCAGTAGAAACAGGGATGGGGACATCAATAATTCACCCCTCCACTTT
CASRNRDGDINNSPLHF
>TRBV11-2|TRBJ2-2|TRBD2|-
TGTGCCAGCAGCTTGACTAGCGGGAGAACCGGGGAGCTGTTTTTT
CASSLTSGRTGELFF
>TRBV3-1/TRBV3-2|TRBJ2-7|-|-
TGTGCCAGCAGCAACAGGGTGTGGTACGAGCAGTACTTC
CASSNRVWYEQYF
>TRBV3-1/TRBV3-2|TRBJ2-7|-|-
TGTGCCAGCAGCCAGGGAGACGAGCAGTACTTC
CASSQGDEQYF
>TRBV27|TRBJ1-1|-|-
TGTGCCAGCACACAGGGTTTTGAAGCTTTCTTT
CASTQGFEAFF
>TRBV24-1|TRBJ2-5|-|once
TGTGCCACCAGTGATGTACAAGAGACCCAGTACTTC
CATSDVQETQYF
>TRBV19|TRBJ2-7|-|-
TGTGCCAGTAGTATCCGTGGAGGGCCGCAGGGTGAGCAGTACTTC
CASSIRGGPQGEQYF
>TRBV5-1|TRBJ1-2|TRBD1|few
TGCGCCAGCAGCAAGGGACAGGCGGATGGCTACACCTTC
CASSKGQADGYTF
>TRBV6-6|TRBJ1-5|TRBD1|-
TGTGCCAGCAGTGGACCGGGACAGAACAATCAGCCCCAGCATTTT
CASSGPGQNNQPQHF
>TRBV27|TRBJ1-3|-|-
TGTGCCAGCAGCCGGACAGCTGGCTCTGGAAACACCATATATTTT
CASSRTAGSGNTIYF
>TRBV28|TRBJ1-5|-|-
TGTGCCAGCAGGGGAGGGGTCGGAGGCAATCAGCCCCAGCATTTT
CASRGGVGGNQPQHF
>TRBV11-2|TRBJ2-7|TRBD2|-
TGTGCCAGCAGCTTATCCTGGGAGGGCTCCTACGAGCAGTACTTC
CASSLSWEGSYEQYF
>TRBV7-8|TRBJ2-7|TRBD1|-
TGTGCCAGCAGCTGGACAGGGCGGAACGAGCAGTACTTC
CASSWTGRNEQYF
>TRBV12-3/TRBV12-4|TRBJ1-2|TRBD1|-
TGTGCCAGCAGTCCCCGACAGGGCTATGGCTACACCTTC
CASSPRQGYGYTF
>TRBV2|TRBJ1-6|TRBD1|-
TGTGCCAGCAGTGAGGACAGGGGATATGAGTCACCCCTCCACTTT
CASSEDRGYESPLHF